Described below is a single T cell receptor (beta chain) sequence and its context. The antigen remains undetermined. Here immunoSEQ multiplex PCR was the method, and the copy in TCRdb shows in-frame clones only, minus some. The sample shows some 140,000 clones, over 85% of them seen only once. This sample was taken from a study of T cell responses to AZD1222 COVID-19 vaccine. Study information: Samples with a second dose at about 4 or about 12 weeks were pooled together.

Study findings and constraints: Repertoires were obtained only post-peak T cell response.

Here the sequenced sample was peripheral blood, taken on day 0 of AZD1222 vaccination. This sequence was found in an adult in good health.

In DNA form, the CDR3 reads TGTGCCAGCAGCTTACAGTCTACGCAAACTAATTCACCCCTCCACTTT. Its translation is CASSLQSTQTNSPLHF. The chain has TRBV7-2 and TRBJ1-6; D ambiguous. Trimming cost V 2 bases and J 6 bases, with 14 bases left between them. The CDR3 consists of 16 residues. Germline V gene sequence: CDR1 SGHTA, CDR2 FQGNSA.